These 16 T cell receptor beta chains share one sample of origin, sequenced in a study of shared clonotypes between healthy human individuals. Libraries were prepared by immunoSEQ multiplex PCR; TCRdb keeps only in-frame clonotypes and omits some of them. The data contain about 2.4 million clones, roughly 93% of them singletons. The specimen sequenced was naive CD4+ T cells from PBMCs. Subset here: CD45RA+ positively selected. These TCRs come from a man younger than 30 in good health. Some clones in this sample may be carry-over from other donors' samples.

The chain couples TRBV27 to TRBJ2-3; 7 positions agree with TRBD2. Trimming removed 3 bases from V and 4 bases from J; junction bases left unmatched: 7. The CDR3 is made up of 15 amino acids. CDR1 and CDR2 from the germline V gene are MNHEY and SMNVEV (reference sequence). CDR3 in amino acids: CASSLGAGRPDTQYF. DNA for the CDR3: TGTGCCAGCAGTTTGGGAGCGGGGAGGCCAGATACGCAGTATTTT.

V gene TRBV12-5 combines with J gene TRBJ2-1, with 9 bases lining up with TRBD2. The germline V gene has CDR1 LGHNT and CDR2 FRNRAP. The CDR3 is 16 residues long. The J segment lost 9 bases and the V segment lost 0 bases, leaving 9 bases of the junction unmatched. In nucleotides, the CDR3 is TGTGCTAGTGGTTTGGTGGGCGGGAGGGCCGGAATTGAGCAGTTCTTC. Translation gives CASGLVGGRAGIEQFF.

The chain is built from TRBV7-9 and TRBJ1-2; D gene ambiguous. This CDR3 contains 15 residues. Looked up from germline, CDR1 is SEHNR and CDR2 is FQNEAQ (reference sequence). With 5 bases removed from V and 3 bases from J, the gap between germline ends came to 16 bases. The CDR3 region has the DNA TGTGCCAGCAGCCCGAGGCCCCACGGCGACTATGGCTACACCTTC. Translation gives CASSPRPHGDYGYTF.

To note about this clone: Other DNA sequences within the sample encode an identical CDR3. The V and J genes are TRBV6-6 and TRBJ2-7, with 7 bases lining up with TRBD2. CDR1 and CDR2 from the germline V gene are MNHNY and SVGAGI (reference sequence). V gave up 6 bases and J gave up 3 bases; unmatched junction bases: 2. The CDR3 extends over 12 amino acids. The DNA of the CDR3 is TGTGCCAGCAGCAGCGGGAACTACGAGCAGTACTTC. It is translated as CASSSGNYEQYF.

V usage is TRBV28 and J usage is TRBJ2-1, with 7 bases matching TRBD1. CDR3 length: 16 amino acids. The germline gives CDR1 MDHEN, CDR2 SYDVKM. Germline trimming cut 2 bases from V and 2 bases from J; bases unmatched to any gene: 6. DNA for the CDR3: TGTGCCAGCAGTTTACCCCTAGGGGGCACCTACAATGAGCAGTTCTTC. Translating it yields CASSLPLGGTYNEQFF. Filled out from reference TRBV28 and TRBJ2-1, the complete variable domain reads DVKVTQSSRYLVKRTGEKVFLECVQDMDHENMFWYRQDPGLGLRLIYFSYDVKMKEKGDIPEGYSVSREKKERFSLILESASTNQTSMYLCASSLPLGGTYNEQFFGPGTRLTVL.

Worth noting for this clone: Different DNA sequences within this sample yield the same CDR3. V and J are TRBV27 and TRBJ1-4; D gene uncertain. The CDR3 is 15 amino acids. CDR1 and CDR2 (germline): MNHEY, SMNVEV (reference sequence). Trimming removed 5 bases from V and 2 bases from J, with 12 bases in between. The CDR3 DNA reads TGTGCCAGCAGTCCCCGGGGTTCCACTAATGAAAAACTGTTTTTT. As protein: CASSPRGSTNEKLFF.

The chain couples TRBV6-1 to TRBJ2-2; 8 bases align to TRBD1. J gave up 8 bases and V 5 bases, and 7 bases lay outside the gene matches. From germline, CDR1 is MNHNS and CDR2 SASEGT. This CDR3 spans 14 amino acids. CDR3 sequence reads: CASSRQGLGGELFF. CDR3 nucleotide sequence: TGTGCCAGCAGTCGACAGGGGCTAGGAGGGGAGCTGTTTTTT.

This chain uses TRBV7-2 with TRBJ1-5, with 7 positions matching TRBD1. The CDR3 is made up of 14 amino acids. The junction had 4 bases not matched to a gene; V was cut back by 5 bases and J by 3 bases. Germline V CDR1 and CDR2: SGHTA, FQGNSA. The CDR3 loop is CASSRTGLNQPQHF. Here the CDR3 DNA reads TGTGCCAGCAGCCGGACAGGACTCAATCAGCCCCAGCATTTT.

The CDR3 region is CASLGSGFRRPRIYEQYF. DNA for the CDR3: TGTGCCAGCCTCGGGTCGGGGTTTCGGAGGCCTCGAATCTACGAGCAGTACTTC. This sequence joins TRBV7-8 and TRBJ2-7, with a weak D call TRBD2 (5 bases). CDR1 is SGHVS and CDR2 is FQNEAQ in the germline V gene. The CDR3 spans 18 residues. The V gene lost 8 bases and the J gene lost 3 bases, with 29 bases spanning the gap.

This chain links TRBV7-3 with TRBJ2-1; D uncertain. The CDR3 runs 15 residues. Germline assignment: CDR1 SGHTA and CDR2 FQGTGA. Trimming took 3 bases from V and 0 from J, leaving 9 bases between them. CDR3 protein: CASSLESYSYNEQFF. CDR3 DNA: TGTGCCAGCAGCTTGGAATCCTACTCCTACAATGAGCAGTTCTTC. The full variable domain, its missing parts supplied by reference TRBV7-3 and TRBJ2-1, is GAGVSQTPSNKVTEKGKYVELRCDPISGHTALYWYRQSLGQGPEFLIYFQGTGAADDSGLPNDRFFAVRPEGSVSTLKIQRTERGDSAVYLCASSLESYSYNEQFFGPGTRLTVL.

V is TRBV5-1 and J is TRBJ2-7, with unresolved D. CDR1 is SGHRS and CDR2 is YFSETQ in the germline V gene. The CDR3 is 15 residues long. V lost 2 bases and J 0 bases, leaving 12 bases between the germline ends. CDR3 sequence reads: CASSLGRPPSYEQYF. CDR3 bases: TGCGCCAGCAGCTTAGGCAGACCTCCCTCCTACGAGCAGTACTTC.

The rearrangement uses TRBV6-1 and TRBJ2-7; D gene ambiguous. The CDR3 has 15 residues. Trimming took off 6 bases at V and 2 bases at J, with 17 bases between the two ends. The V gene's germline CDR1 is MNHNS and CDR2 SASEGT. CDR3 residues: CASSLDRAVTYEQYF. The DNA for the CDR3 is TGTGCCAGCAGCCTTGACCGGGCGGTAACCTACGAGCAGTACTTC.

The chain couples TRBV5-1 to TRBJ2-3; 10 positions match TRBD1. The CDR3 length is 16 residues. CDR1 is SGHRS, CDR2 YFSETQ, per germline. V lost 4 bases and J lost 3; bases outside the gene matches: 8. DNA for the CDR3: TGCGCCAGCAGCCCCGGGACAGGGGTGAGGACAGATACGCAGTATTTT. Amino acid sequence: CASSPGTGVRTDTQYF.

The chain has TRBV2 and TRBJ1-4; 8 positions match TRBD1. V lost 6 bases to trimming and J lost 11 bases; unmatched junction nucleotides: 11. The CDR3 has 14 amino acids. From germline, CDR1 is SNHLY and CDR2 FYNNEI. The CDR3 DNA is TGTGCCAGCAGCTTTACCGGGACAGGCCCTAAACTGTTTTTT. Its translation is CASSFTGTGPKLFF.

The V call is TRBV9, the J call TRBJ2-1, with D tentatively TRBD1 (6 bases). Germline CDR1 and CDR2: SGDLS and YYNGEE. Trimming took 4 bases from V and 3 from J, leaving 14 bases between them. The CDR3 extends over 15 amino acids. This chain's CDR3 is CASSLRGSGYNEQFF. CDR3 bases: TGTGCCAGCAGCCTCAGGGGATCGGGCTACAATGAGCAGTTCTTC.

The DNA for the CDR3 is TGTGCCAGTAGTATAGCGGGTAGCGGGAGCTCCTACAATGAGCAGTTCTTC. Encoded protein: CASSIAGSGSSYNEQFF. The rearrangement links TRBV19 to TRBJ2-1; TRBD2 matches 9 bases. This CDR3 has 17 amino acids. The trim removed 1 base at V and 0 bases at J, leaving 4 bases unmatched. Germline V CDR1 and CDR2: LNHDA, SQIVND (reference sequence).